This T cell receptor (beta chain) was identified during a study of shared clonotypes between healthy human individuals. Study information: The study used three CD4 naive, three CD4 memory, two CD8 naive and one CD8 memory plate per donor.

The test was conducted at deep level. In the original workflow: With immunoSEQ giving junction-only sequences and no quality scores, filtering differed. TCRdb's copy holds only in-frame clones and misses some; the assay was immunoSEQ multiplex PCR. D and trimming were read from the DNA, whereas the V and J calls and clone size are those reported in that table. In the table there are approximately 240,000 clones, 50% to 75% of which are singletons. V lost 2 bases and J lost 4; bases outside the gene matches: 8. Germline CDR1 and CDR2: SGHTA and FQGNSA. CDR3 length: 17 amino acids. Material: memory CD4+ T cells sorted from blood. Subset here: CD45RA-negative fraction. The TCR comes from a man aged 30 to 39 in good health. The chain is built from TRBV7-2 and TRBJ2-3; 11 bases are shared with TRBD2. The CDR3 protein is CASSLSTSGSGPDTQYF. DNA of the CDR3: TGTGCCAGCAGCTTATCCACTAGCGGGAGTGGCCCAGATACGCAGTATTTT.